This T cell receptor beta chain came from a study of chemoradiotherapy in HPV16-positive cancers. Looking at the study overall: Functional T-cell assays on two HPV16-positive patients' cells defined candidate HPV-specific clones and common TCR motifs.

Turning to this clone: Its target is unknown.

The CDR3 length is 13 residues. CDR1 and CDR2 (germline): MDHEN, SYDVKM. Deletions cut 10 bases from V and 5 bases from J, with 17 bases between. Profiling relied on immunoSEQ multiplex PCR, and the TCRdb table lists in-frame clones only, not all of them. The data contain over a thousand clones, nearly 90% of them singletons. Study findings and constraints: Non-HPV-specific T cells did not expand in tumors during treatment, whereas candidate HPV-specific clones and E7-related motifs did. Functional assays defining HPV-specific T cells used only two HPV16-positive patients.

Over chemoradiotherapy, repertoires were sampled more than once. The sample consisted of tumor tissue, taken from a patient who underwent chemoradiotherapy. The source of this sequence is a human donor with HPV-associated anogenital cancer. This chain joins TRBV28 and TRBJ2-5, with a tentative D call TRBD2 (5 bases). CDR3 DNA sequence: TGTGCCATCCGGAGGCGCGCCCGGGAGACCCAGTACTTC. It encodes CAIRRRARETQYF.